The 13 T cell receptor beta chains in this list originate from one sample, sequenced in a study of blood T cell repertoires in COVID-19. Assay used: immunoSEQ multiplex PCR; TCRdb lists only in-frame clones, some missing. The data contain about 160,000 clones, more than 60% of them singletons. Sequencing was done on a sample of peripheral blood. The receptors here all came from a man aged 55 to 70 with acute or convalescent COVID-19.

The chain carries TRBV6-5 and TRBJ2-1; possibly TRBD2 for D (5 bases). The V gene's germline CDR1 is MNHEY and CDR2 SVGAGI. The V end was cut by 4 bases, the J end by 10 bases, with 11 bases between. The CDR3 loop spans 12 amino acids. The CDR3 here is CASSSGLSEQFF. The DNA for the CDR3 is TGTGCCAGCAGTTCGGGGTTATCCGAGCAGTTCTTC.

The chain links TRBV3-1 (or the pseudogene TRBV3-2) to TRBJ1-1; TRBD1 agrees at 8 bases. The CDR3 is made up of 16 amino acids. V shed 3 bases, J shed 4 bases, and the junction held 10 bases outside the gene matches. CDR1 and CDR2 (germline): LGHDT, YNNKEL (reference sequence). The CDR3 loop is CASSQEQTGTGTEAFF. The DNA of the CDR3 is TGTGCCAGCAGCCAGGAACAGACAGGGACAGGCACTGAAGCTTTCTTT.

This chain joins TRBV5-6 and TRBJ1-3; 10 positions match TRBD1. This CDR3 spans 15 amino acids. CDR1 and CDR2 (germline): SGHDT, YYEEEE. The junction had 4 bases not matched to a gene; V was cut back by 3 bases and J by 4 bases. The CDR3 nucleotides read TGTGCCAGCAGCTCCGGACAGGGGGGCGGAAACACCATATATTTT. Translated, it gives CASSSGQGGGNTIYF. Full variable domain (missing parts from reference TRBV5-6 and TRBJ1-3): DAGVTQSPTHLIKTRGQQVTLRCSPKSGHDTVSWYQQALGQGPQFIFQYYEEEERQRGNFPDRFSGHQFPNYSSELNVNALLLGDSALYLCASSSGQGGGNTIYFGEGSWLTVV.

The chain employs TRBV6-5 and TRBJ1-1, with 7 bases matching TRBD1. CDR1 is MNHEY and CDR2 is SVGAGI in the germline V gene. The CDR3 has 14 residues. V was clipped by 6 bases and J by 6 bases; unmatched bases: 10. The CDR3 region has the DNA TGTGCCAGCAGCAAAACACAGGGGATCGCTGAAGCTTTCTTT. This codes for CASSKTQGIAEAFF.

The chain has TRBV6-1 and TRBJ1-1; no definite D call. V lost 3 bases and J lost 1, with 9 bases in between. This CDR3 spans 14 amino acids. Per the germline V gene, CDR1 is MNHNS and CDR2 is SASEGT. In nucleotides, the CDR3 is TGTGCCAGCAGTGACGGGGTGCCGAACACTGAAGCTTTCTTT. It specifies CASSDGVPNTEAFF.

The chain couples TRBV5-4 to TRBJ2-7; 8 bases map to TRBD1. Germline V gene data show CDR1 as SGHNT and CDR2 as YYREEE (reference sequence). The CDR3 covers 14 residues. With 5 bases clipped from V and 5 bases from J, the junction kept 9 bases outside the gene matches. The CDR3 reads CASSYQTGAHEQYF. In DNA, the CDR3 is TGTGCCAGCAGTTACCAGACAGGGGCCCACGAGCAGTACTTC.

The chain has TRBV9 and TRBJ1-1, with D perhaps matching TRBD1 (6 bases). Germline assignment: CDR1 SGDLS and CDR2 YYNGEE. The ends were cut back, 0 bases at V and 5 bases at J, with 14 bases in the middle. CDR3 length: 15 residues. The CDR3 sequence is CASSVDLGAGTEAFF. The CDR3 DNA follows: TGTGCCAGCAGCGTAGATTTGGGGGCTGGGACTGAAGCTTTCTTT.

Points on this clone: The junction does not match germline at one end; this may be a read error. V is TRBV7-7 and J is TRBJ2-6; D is ambiguous. From germline, CDR1 is SSHAT and CDR2 FNYEAQ (reference sequence). This CDR3 spans 17 amino acids. The CDR3 sequence is CASMPGRLVSGANVLTF. Written as DNA, the CDR3 is TGTGCTAGCATGCCAGGTCGATTGGTCTCTGGGGCCAACGTCCTGACTTTC.

The sample holds one count of this clone. The chain is built from TRBV6-5 and TRBJ2-6, with a weak D call TRBD2 (5 bases). Per germline, CDR1 MNHEY and CDR2 SVGAGI. This CDR3 region has 13 residues. CDR3 amino acids: CASRGSGANVLTF. CDR3 bases: TGTGCTTCACGGGGTTCTGGGGCCAACGTCCTGACTTTC.

The CDR3 here is CASGTMGQGRNYGYTF. The CDR3 DNA is TGTGCCAGCGGCACTATGGGACAGGGCCGAAACTATGGCTACACCTTC. V gene TRBV5-4 combines with J gene TRBJ1-2, with 9 bases identical to TRBD1. The trim removed 7 bases at V and 2 bases at J, leaving 12 bases unmatched. Germline CDR1 SGHNT, CDR2 YYREEE (reference sequence). This CDR3 has 16 residues.

In nucleotides, the CDR3 is TGTGCCAGCAGTGATCAACTAGCGAGCGAGCTGTTTTTT. Its translation is CASSDQLASELFF. The chain joins TRBV25-1 to TRBJ2-2, with 7 positions matching TRBD2. V lost 3 bases to trimming and J lost 11 bases; unmatched junction nucleotides: 6. This CDR3 has 13 residues. The germline CDR1 and CDR2 sequences are MGHDK and SYGVNS.

The chain carries TRBV11-2 and TRBJ2-2; 10 positions agree with TRBD1. The CDR3 has 16 amino acids. Germline-derived CDR1 and CDR2 are SGHAT and FQNNGV. V trimming: 3 bases; J trimming: 4 bases; junction bases outside the gene matches: 5. In DNA form, the CDR3 reads TGTGCCAGCAGCTTCGGGACAGGGGAACTCACCGGGGAGCTGTTTTTT. Encoded protein: CASSFGTGELTGELFF.

This chain links TRBV20-1 with TRBJ2-7, with no clear D. This CDR3 is built from 13 residues. V was trimmed by 3 bases and J by 2 bases, leaving 11 bases between them. Germline-derived CDR1 and CDR2 are DFQATT and SNEGSKA (reference sequence). The CDR3 nucleotides read TGCAGTGCTAGTGACGAGAACCCCTACGAGCAGTACTTC. Translation gives CSASDENPYEQYF.